The following is a TCR beta chain sequence with its context. Its antigen remains unidentified. Indicated time point: newly diagnosed GD, antithyroid drugs for less than 3 months. Generation of the TCR library employed RNA extracted from PBMCs. To make TCR beta libraries, researchers used iRepertoire HTBI primers and Arm-PCR of CDR3 regions. TCRdb reprocessed the multiplex PCR reads with MiXCR, giving one entry per CDR3 protein. The sample consists of around 500,000 distinct CDR3 sequences, 15% to 20% of them appearing once. This sample is drawn from a study of regulatory T cells in long-lasting Graves disease. Broader study findings: Under persistent disease, TRBV28, TRBJ1-2 and TRBJ2-5 were used preferentially.

The CDR3 sequence is 14 residues long. Germline CDR1 MGHRA, CDR2 YSYEKL. V was shortened by 0 bases and J by 1 base, with 7 bases between the two germline ends. This sample also belongs to another study, concerning T cells in Graves' hyperthyroidism and ophthalmopathy.

This clonotype was obtained from a woman in her forties or fifties with Graves disease. Source: peripheral blood mononuclear cells (PBMCs), taken at new diagnosis, from a patient treated with antithyroid drugs. The chain recombines TRBV4-1 with TRBJ2-7; D is unclear. The DNA for the CDR3 is TGCGCCAGCAGCCAAGATGGAGCATCCTACGAGCAGTACTTC. Protein: CASSQDGASYEQYF.